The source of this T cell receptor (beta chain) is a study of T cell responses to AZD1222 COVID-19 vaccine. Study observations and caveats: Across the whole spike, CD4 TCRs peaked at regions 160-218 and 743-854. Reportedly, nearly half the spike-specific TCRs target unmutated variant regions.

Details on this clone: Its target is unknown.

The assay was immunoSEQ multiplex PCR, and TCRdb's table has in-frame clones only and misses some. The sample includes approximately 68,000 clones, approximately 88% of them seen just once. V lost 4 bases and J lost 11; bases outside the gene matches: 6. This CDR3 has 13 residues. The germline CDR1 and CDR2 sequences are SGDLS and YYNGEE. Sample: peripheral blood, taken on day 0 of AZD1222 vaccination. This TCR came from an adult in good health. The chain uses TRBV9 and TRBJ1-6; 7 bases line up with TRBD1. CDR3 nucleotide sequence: TGTGCCAGCAGCACACAGGGGAAGCCACCCCTCCACTTT. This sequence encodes CASSTQGKPPLHF.